These 11 T cell receptor beta chains originate from one sample sequenced in a study of CD8+CD57+ T cells in acquired aplastic anemia. Previously, flow cytometry had revealed CD8+CD57+ cell expansion in the patients chosen for sequencing. Template material for TCR beta VDJ and CDR3 profiling consisted of genomic DNA. TCRdb reprocessed the reads via MiXCR and lists one record per CDR3 protein. The table includes about 200,000 distinct CDR3 sequences, roughly 50% detected once. Specimen: sorted CD4+, CD8+, or CD8+CD57+ T cells (not recorded which) from PBMCs. Receptor source: a human donor with aplastic anemia.

As for this clonotype: A much larger clone sits a single nucleotide away, making a read error possible. The rearrangement uses TRBV19 and TRBJ1-3; weak D call: TRBD1 (5 bases). V shed 6 bases and J shed 2 bases, with 11 bases lying between them. The germline gives CDR1 LNHDA, CDR2 SQIVND (reference sequence). This CDR3 has 14 residues. CDR3 sequence (DNA): TGTGCCAGTAGGGGGCCGTACCCTGGAAACACCATATATTTT. It yields the protein CASRGPYPGNTIYF.

The chain employs TRBV2 and TRBJ1-5; 9 nucleotides match TRBD1. The CDR3 consists of 16 residues. Germline assignment: CDR1 SNHLY and CDR2 FYNNEI. Trimming took 6 bases from V and 3 from J; bases not matched to a gene: 9. The CDR3 DNA follows: TGTGCCAGCAGATCGGGACAGGGCTGGTACAATCAGCCCCAGCATTTT. Its protein is CASRSGQGWYNQPQHF.

This chain uses TRBV20-1 with TRBJ1-4; a weak D match, TRBD1 (5 bases). This CDR3 has 13 residues. CDR1 DFQATT and CDR2 SNEGSKA come from the germline V gene (reference sequence). V lost 3 bases, J lost 7 bases, and 12 bases lay in between. The CDR3 DNA follows: TGCAGTGCTAGCGGGGGTGTGGGTGAAAAACTGTTTTTT. Protein sequence: CSASGGVGEKLFF.

Remarks on this clonotype: With a much larger clone just one base away, this may be a read error. Lacking the conserved final phenylalanine or tryptophan, this CDR3 likely reflects a read error. The limits of the CDR3 on the DNA are not certain, so only TCRdb's listed CDR3 is given. The chain carries TRBV3-1 and TRBJ1-1; the DNA was not used to check the table's D call, TRBD1. The CDR3 spans 13 amino acids, including both terminal residues. From germline, CDR1 is LGHDT and CDR2 YNNKEL (reference sequence). The CDR3: CASSMGQGTNSFL.

The chain links TRBV2 to TRBJ1-1; D gene ambiguous. The CDR3 length is 12 residues. From germline, CDR1 is SNHLY and CDR2 FYNNEI. V was cut by 3 bases and J by 6 bases, with 8 bases left in between. The CDR3 loop reads CASSEGFSEAFF. CDR3 coding DNA: TGTGCCAGCAGTGAGGGATTCTCTGAAGCTTTCTTT.

This rearrangement joins TRBV7-2 to TRBJ2-5; weak D call: TRBD1 (5 bases). There are 13 residues in the CDR3. Germline loops: CDR1 SGHTA, CDR2 FQGNSA. Trimming left V 1 base short and J 11 bases short, with 14 bases between. CDR3 in DNA: TGTGCCAGCAGCTTAGAGGGGCCGGATGAGCAGTACTTC. Translating gives CASSLEGPDEQYF.

The chain combines TRBV18 with TRBJ2-3; D gene ambiguous. Germline CDR1 KGHSH, CDR2 LQKENI. The V gene lost 3 bases and the J gene lost 5 bases, with 3 bases spanning the gap. The CDR3 loop spans 11 amino acids. DNA for the CDR3: TGTGCCAGCTCACCGGGAGATACGCAGTATTTT. Translated: CASSPGDTQYF.

Points on this clonotype: A read error may produce the germline difference seen at one junction end. V usage is TRBV7-8 and J usage is TRBJ1-5; 10 positions match TRBD1. The germline CDR1 and CDR2 sequences are SGHVS and FQNEAQ. There are 17 residues in the CDR3. The CDR3 bases are TGTGCCAACAGCCTCAGACAGGGGGCGGTAGGCAGTCAGCCCCAGCATTTT. It translates to CANSLRQGAVGSQPQHF.

This clonotype was seen ten or more times. This sequence joins TRBV13 and TRBJ2-7, with D tentatively TRBD1 (7 bases). Germline CDR1 reads PRHDT; CDR2 reads FYEKMQ (reference sequence). This CDR3 comprises 15 residues. The V end lost 4 bases, the J end lost 3 bases, and 16 bases lay between the germline ends. DNA for the CDR3: TGTGCCAGCAGCTCCCCCCAGGGGGGCGGCTACGAGCAGTACTTC. This codes for CASSSPQGGGYEQYF.

This chain uses TRBV9 with TRBJ2-3; D not resolved. V was clipped by 3 bases and J by 0 bases, with 5 bases between them. The CDR3 extends over 13 amino acids. Germline CDR1 reads SGDLS; CDR2 reads YYNGEE. Written as DNA, the CDR3 is TGTGCCAGCAGCGCCAGAAGCACAGATACGCAGTATTTT. Translated, it gives CASSARSTDTQYF. Full variable domain (outside the CDR3, taken from reference TRBV9 and TRBJ2-3): DSGVTQTPKHLITATGQRVTLRCSPRSGDLSVYWYQQSLDQGLQFLIQYYNGEERAKGNILERFSAQQFPDLHSELNLSSLELGDSALYFCASSARSTDTQYFGPGTRLTVL.

CDR3 in amino acids: CASSSTSGRDSTDTQYF. In DNA form, the CDR3 reads TGTGCCAGCAGCTCAACTAGCGGGAGGGATAGCACAGATACGCAGTATTTT. The V call is TRBV7-9, the J call TRBJ2-3, with 13 nucleotides matching TRBD2. Trimming took 4 bases from V and 0 from J; bases not matched to a gene: 4. Germline V gene data show CDR1 as SEHNR and CDR2 as FQNEAQ (reference sequence). This CDR3 has 17 residues.